The T cell receptor (beta chain) described here comes from a study of blood T cell repertoires in COVID-19 (dated by TCRdb to 2020 to 2022). Notes on the research overall: Collaborator samples came from the United States, Italy and Spain and covered acute and convalescent phases of COVID-19. The sample metadata nearly always contained a de-identified subject ID, COVID-19 status, age in years and sex. Deeply sampled blood TCRbeta repertoires from subjects exposed to, actively infected with, or recovered from COVID-19 were included in the dataset. The samples were drawn from the first 160 participants of the ongoing ImmuneRACE study and from some 1,300 subjects provided by 6 global collaborators. The repertoires were released in a freely available public database meant as a resource for research on the immune response to SARS-CoV-2. The material from the prospective study consisted of cDNA or gDNA derived from T cells, B-cell-depleted T cells, or PBMCs. HLA class I and class II types, where available, came from metadata supplied by the sample provider rather than from assay-based typing.

Counted from cysteine to phenylalanine, this CDR3 has 17 amino acids. The read is trimmed to its CDR3 DNA, 51 bases read in frame from base 1. CDR1 and CDR2 were assigned from the germline V gene as SQVTM and ANQGSEA. At the junction V is shortened by 5 bases and J by 4 bases, with 26 bases in between. What the research found in general, with its limitations: How much clinical and demographic metadata was included differed by source and by participant, and the metadata was provided uncurated.

One collaborating source in Seattle enrolled patients while the patients were actively infected and followed the patients over time throughout the course of disease. Each collaborating institution followed its own protocols to collect whole blood in K2EDTA tubes. For TCRbeta analysis, collaborator samples were shipped as frozen whole blood, as isolated PBMCs, or as DNA extracted from either sample type. The immunoSEQ Assay, a bias-controlled multiplex PCR, was used to amplify TCRbeta CDR3 regions from genomic DNA. The published analysis was carried out like this. The number of nucleated cells in each sample was estimated by amplification of reference gene primers within the assay. To quantify the absolute abundance of each unique TCRbeta CDR3 rearrangement, sequence reads were collapsed and filtered. For each sample, productive Simpson clonality was calculated by taking the square root of Simpson's diversity index across productive rearrangements. This is the immuneACCESS table as TCRdb keeps it, with only in-frame sequences that have V and J called. A part of the clones is gone; compared with another copy, unresolved V genes explain less than half, and the rest is unexplained. The V and J calls and clone size were taken over from that table, and D and trimming were inferred from the DNA. The sample table holds approximately 150,000 clones, of which 85% to 90% were seen once. The top ten clones comprise 10% to 15% of the sample.

Turning to this clone: The clone's antigen remains unknown. No much larger clone exists at a distance of one base, and base qualities are not known.

Sequencing used peripheral blood. Recombination joined TRBV29-1 with TRBJ2-5; TRBD2 might be the D gene, on 5 matching bases. This clonotype was obtained from a man in his late teens or twenties with COVID-19, enrolled during active disease. The CDR3 region reads CSVTRQLAFPEGETQYF. The DNA reads TGCAGCGTTACTCGTCAGCTAGCTTTCCCCGAAGGAGAGACCCAGTACTTC.